This T cell receptor beta chain was sequenced for a study of monozygotic twins with inflammatory bowel disease. With the 5' RACE reads reprocessed, TCRdb shows one record per CDR3 protein and no DNA. This sample's clone table lists approximately 340,000 distinct CDR3 sequences. Someone took a 2.5 ml blood sample from each of the donors. CDR3 length equals 15 residues. Germline V gene lookup returns CDR1 MDHEN and CDR2 SYDVKM. Sequenced material: blood. This TCR derives from a human donor with ulcerative colitis or Crohn's disease, or a healthy co-twin of an affected twin (not recorded which). The rearrangement joins TRBV28 to TRBJ2-5; TCRdb's D gene call, TRBD2, goes unchecked for lack of DNA. CDR3 loop: CASSVLAGGRETQYF.